A single TCR beta chain is shown here with its context. Its cognate antigen is unknown. Repertoires were generated with immunoSEQ multiplex PCR, while TCRdb's copy carries only in-frame clones and drops some. This sample has about 26,000 clones; approximately 82% occur once, and the top ten carry roughly a quarter. The CDR3 has 14 amino acids. V lost 5 bases to trimming and J lost 0 bases, with 11 bases between them. Looked up from germline, CDR1 is LNHDA and CDR2 is SQIVND (reference sequence). The data stem from a study of siplizumab effects on memory and regulatory T cells. Overall study findings and caveats: Contribution to the alloresponse seemed major for naive T cells, which also seemed more diverse than memory cells. Significant reduction of alloreactive sequences traceable to unstimulated CD4+ memory cells was observed with siplizumab.

In a few donor pairs, unstimulated naive, memory, effector memory and TEMRA subsets were sequenced. The specimen was memory CD4+ T cells sorted from blood. This receptor was obtained from a human donor in good health. The rearrangement links TRBV19 to TRBJ2-7, with D possibly called TRBD1 or TRBD2 (5 bases each). DNA for the CDR3: TGTGCCAGTAGTCCGCCCGGGACCTCCTACGAGCAGTACTTC. Translation: CASSPPGTSYEQYF.